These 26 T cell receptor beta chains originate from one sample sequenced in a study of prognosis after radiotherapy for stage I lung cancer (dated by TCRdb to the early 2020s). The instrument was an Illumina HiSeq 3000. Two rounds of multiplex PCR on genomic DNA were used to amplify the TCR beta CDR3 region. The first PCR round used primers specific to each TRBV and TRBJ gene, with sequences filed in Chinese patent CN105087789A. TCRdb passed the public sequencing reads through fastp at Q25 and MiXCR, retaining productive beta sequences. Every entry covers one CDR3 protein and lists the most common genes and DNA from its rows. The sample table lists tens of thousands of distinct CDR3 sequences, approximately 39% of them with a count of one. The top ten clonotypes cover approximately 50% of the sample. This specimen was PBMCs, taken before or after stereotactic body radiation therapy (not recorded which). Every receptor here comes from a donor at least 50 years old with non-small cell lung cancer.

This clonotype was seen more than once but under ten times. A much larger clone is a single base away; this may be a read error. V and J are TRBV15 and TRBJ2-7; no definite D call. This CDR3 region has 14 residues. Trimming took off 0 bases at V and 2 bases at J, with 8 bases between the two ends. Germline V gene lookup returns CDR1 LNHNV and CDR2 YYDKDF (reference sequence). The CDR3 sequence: CATSREMVTYEQYF. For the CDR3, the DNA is TGTGCCACCAGCAGAGAAATGGTAACCTACGAGCAGTACTTC.

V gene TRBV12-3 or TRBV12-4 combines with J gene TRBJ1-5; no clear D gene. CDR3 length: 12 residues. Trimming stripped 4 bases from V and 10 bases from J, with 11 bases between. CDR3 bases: TGTGCCAGCAGTTCGGTTGGGGATCCCCAGCATTTT. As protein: CASSSVGDPQHF.

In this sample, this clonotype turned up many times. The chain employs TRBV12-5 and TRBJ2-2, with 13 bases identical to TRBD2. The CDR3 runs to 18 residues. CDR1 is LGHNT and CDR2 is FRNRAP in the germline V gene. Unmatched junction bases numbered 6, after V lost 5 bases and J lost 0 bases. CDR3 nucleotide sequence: TGTGCTAGTGGTGTCGGGACTAGCGGGACCGCGAACACCGGGGAGCTGTTTTTT. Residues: CASGVGTSGTANTGELFF.

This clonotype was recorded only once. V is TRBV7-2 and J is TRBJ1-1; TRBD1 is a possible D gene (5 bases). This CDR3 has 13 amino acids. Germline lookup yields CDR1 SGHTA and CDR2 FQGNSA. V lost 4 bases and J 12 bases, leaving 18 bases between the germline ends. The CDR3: CASSSQDGAPSFF. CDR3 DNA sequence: TGTGCCAGCAGCTCCCAGGATGGGGCGCCATCTTTCTTT. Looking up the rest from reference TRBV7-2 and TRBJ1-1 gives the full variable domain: GAGVSQSPSNKVTEKGKDVELRCDPISGHTALYWYRQSLGQGLEFLIYFQGNSAPDKSGLPSDRFSAERTGGSVSTLTIQRTQQEDSAVYLCASSSQDGAPSFFGQGTRLTVV.

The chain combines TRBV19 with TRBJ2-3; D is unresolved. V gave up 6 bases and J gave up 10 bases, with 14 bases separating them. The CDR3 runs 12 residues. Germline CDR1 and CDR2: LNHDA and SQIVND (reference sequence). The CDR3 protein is CASSTDSGAQYF. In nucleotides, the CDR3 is TGTGCCAGTAGCACGGATAGTGGGGCGCAGTATTTT.

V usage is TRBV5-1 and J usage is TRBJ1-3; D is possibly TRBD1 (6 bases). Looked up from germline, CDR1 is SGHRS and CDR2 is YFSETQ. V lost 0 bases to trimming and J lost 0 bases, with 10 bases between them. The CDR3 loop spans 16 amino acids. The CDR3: CASSLEGHFSGNTIYF. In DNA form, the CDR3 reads TGCGCCAGCAGCTTGGAGGGACATTTCTCTGGAAACACCATATATTTT.

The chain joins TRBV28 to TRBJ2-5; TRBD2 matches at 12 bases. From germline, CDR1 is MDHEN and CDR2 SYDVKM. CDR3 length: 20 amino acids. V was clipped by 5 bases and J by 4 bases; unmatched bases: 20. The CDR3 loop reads CASSVRGRTSGMVFVETQYF. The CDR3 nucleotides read TGTGCCAGCAGTGTTAGGGGGAGGACTAGCGGGATGGTTTTCGTAGAGACCCAGTACTTC.

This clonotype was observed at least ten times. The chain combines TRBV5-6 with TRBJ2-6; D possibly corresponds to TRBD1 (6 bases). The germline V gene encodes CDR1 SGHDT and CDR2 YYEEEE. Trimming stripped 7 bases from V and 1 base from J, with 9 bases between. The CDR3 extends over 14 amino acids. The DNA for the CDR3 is TGTGCCAGCCTGGGGGCGTCTGGGGCCAACGTCCTGACTTTC. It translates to CASLGASGANVLTF.

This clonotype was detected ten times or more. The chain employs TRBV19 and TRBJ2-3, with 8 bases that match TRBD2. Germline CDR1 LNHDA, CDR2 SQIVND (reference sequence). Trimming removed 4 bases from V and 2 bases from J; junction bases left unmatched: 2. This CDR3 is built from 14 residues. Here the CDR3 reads CASSKRESTDTQYF. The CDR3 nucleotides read TGTGCCAGTAGTAAGCGGGAGTCCACAGATACGCAGTATTTT.

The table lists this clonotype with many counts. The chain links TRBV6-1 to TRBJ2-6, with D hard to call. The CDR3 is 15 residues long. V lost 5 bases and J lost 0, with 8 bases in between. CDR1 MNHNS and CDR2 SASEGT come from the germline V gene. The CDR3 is CASSRLSSGANVLTF. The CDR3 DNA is TGTGCCAGCAGTCGACTGAGCTCTGGGGCCAACGTCCTGACTTTC.

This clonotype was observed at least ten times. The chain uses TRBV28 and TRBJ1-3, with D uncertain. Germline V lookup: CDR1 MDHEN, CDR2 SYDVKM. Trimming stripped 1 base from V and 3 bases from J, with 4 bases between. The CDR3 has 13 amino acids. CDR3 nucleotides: TGTGCCAGCAGTTTATTCGGTGGAAACACCATATATTTT. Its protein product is CASSLFGGNTIYF.

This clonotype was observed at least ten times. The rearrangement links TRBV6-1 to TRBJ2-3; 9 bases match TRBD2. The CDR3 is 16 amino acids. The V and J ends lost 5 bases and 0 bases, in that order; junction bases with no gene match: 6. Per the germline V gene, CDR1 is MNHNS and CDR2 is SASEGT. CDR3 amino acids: CASSPGLAPSTDTQYF. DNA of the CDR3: TGTGCCAGCAGTCCCGGACTAGCGCCTAGCACAGATACGCAGTATTTT.

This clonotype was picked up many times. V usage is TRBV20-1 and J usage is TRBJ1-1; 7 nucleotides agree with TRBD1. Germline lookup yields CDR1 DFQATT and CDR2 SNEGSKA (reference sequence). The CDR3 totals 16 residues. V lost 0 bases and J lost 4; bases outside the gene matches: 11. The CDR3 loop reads CSARDPITGDGTEAFF. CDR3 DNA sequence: TGCAGTGCTAGAGACCCGATAACAGGGGATGGCACTGAAGCTTTCTTT.

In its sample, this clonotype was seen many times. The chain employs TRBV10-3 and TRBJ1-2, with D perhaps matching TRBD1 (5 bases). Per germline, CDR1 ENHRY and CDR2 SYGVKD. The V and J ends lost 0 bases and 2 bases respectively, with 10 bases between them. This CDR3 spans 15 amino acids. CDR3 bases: TGTGCCATCAGTGAGTCTGGGACCCTGAACTATGGCTACACCTTC. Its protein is CAISESGTLNYGYTF.

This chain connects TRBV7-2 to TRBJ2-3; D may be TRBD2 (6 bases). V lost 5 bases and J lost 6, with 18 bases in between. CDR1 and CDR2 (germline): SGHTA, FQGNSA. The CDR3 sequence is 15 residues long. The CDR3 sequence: CASSPRTMRSDTQYF. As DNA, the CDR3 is TGTGCCAGCAGCCCAAGGACTATGCGGTCGGATACGCAGTATTTT.

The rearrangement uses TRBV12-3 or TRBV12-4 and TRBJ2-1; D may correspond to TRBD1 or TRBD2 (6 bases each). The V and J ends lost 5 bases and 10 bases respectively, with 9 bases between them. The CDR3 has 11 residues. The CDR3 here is CASSLGGEQFF. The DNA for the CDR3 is TGTGCCAGCAGTCTCGGGGGCGAGCAGTTCTTC.

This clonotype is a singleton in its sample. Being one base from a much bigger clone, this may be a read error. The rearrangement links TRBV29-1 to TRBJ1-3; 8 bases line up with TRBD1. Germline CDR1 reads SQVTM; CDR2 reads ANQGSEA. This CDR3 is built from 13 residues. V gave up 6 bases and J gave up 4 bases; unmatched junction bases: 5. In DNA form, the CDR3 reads TGCAGCGTCAGTGACAGGGGAGGAAACACCATATATTTT. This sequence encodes CSVSDRGGNTIYF.

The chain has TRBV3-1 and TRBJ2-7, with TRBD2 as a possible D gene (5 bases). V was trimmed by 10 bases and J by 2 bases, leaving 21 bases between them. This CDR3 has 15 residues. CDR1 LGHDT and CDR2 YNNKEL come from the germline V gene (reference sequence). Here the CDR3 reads CAINQGPTGTYEQYF. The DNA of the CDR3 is TGTGCCATCAACCAAGGACCCACGGGGACCTACGAGCAGTACTTC.

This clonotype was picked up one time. In DNA form, the CDR3 reads TGCGCCAGCAGCTTGGTCGGGACTAGCGGGGACGTATACAATGAGCAGTTCTTC. Protein: CASSLVGTSGDVYNEQFF. V usage is TRBV5-1 and J usage is TRBJ2-1, with 13 bases lining up with TRBD2. V was clipped by 0 bases and J by 4 bases; unmatched bases: 7. Looked up from germline, CDR1 is SGHRS and CDR2 is YFSETQ. The CDR3 consists of 18 residues.

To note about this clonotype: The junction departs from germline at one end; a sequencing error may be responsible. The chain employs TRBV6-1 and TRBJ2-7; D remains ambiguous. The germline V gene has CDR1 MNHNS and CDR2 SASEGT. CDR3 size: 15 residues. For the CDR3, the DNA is TGTGCCAGCAGTCCGTGGGTGCAGGCAGCCTACGATCAGTACTTC. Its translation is CASSPWVQAAYDQYF.

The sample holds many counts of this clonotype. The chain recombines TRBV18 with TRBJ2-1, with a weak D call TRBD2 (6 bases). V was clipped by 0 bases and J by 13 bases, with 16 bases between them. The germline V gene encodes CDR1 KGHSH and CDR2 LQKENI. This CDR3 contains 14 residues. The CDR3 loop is CASSPPFSAGDQFF. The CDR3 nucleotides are TGTGCCAGCTCACCACCGTTCTCAGCGGGTGATCAGTTCTTC.

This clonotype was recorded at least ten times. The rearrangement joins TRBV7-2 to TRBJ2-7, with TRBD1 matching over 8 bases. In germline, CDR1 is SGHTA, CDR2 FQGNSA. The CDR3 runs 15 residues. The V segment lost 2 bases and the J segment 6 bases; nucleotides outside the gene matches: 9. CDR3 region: CASSLLDRVFGEQYF. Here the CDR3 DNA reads TGTGCCAGCAGCTTACTGGACAGGGTTTTCGGCGAGCAGTACTTC.

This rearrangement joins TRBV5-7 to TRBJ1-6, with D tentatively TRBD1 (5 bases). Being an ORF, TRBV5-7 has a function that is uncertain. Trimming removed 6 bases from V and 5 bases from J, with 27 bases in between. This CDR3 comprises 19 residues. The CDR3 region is CASILRLPGPVNNNSPLHF. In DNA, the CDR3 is TGTGCCAGCATCTTACGCCTCCCGGGGCCCGTTAATAATAATTCACCCCTCCACTTT.

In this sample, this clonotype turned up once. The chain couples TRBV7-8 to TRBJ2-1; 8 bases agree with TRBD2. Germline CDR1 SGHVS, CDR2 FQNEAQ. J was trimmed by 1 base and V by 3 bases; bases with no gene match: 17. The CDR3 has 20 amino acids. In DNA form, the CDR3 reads TGTGCCAGCAGCTTGGCCGTGACTAGCGAGACTCGCGTATCCTACAATGAGCAGTTCTTC. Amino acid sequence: CASSLAVTSETRVSYNEQFF.

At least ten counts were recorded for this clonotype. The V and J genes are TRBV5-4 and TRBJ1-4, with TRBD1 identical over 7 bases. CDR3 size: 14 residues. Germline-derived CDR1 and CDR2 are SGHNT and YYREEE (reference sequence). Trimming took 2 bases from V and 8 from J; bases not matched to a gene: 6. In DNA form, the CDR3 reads TGTGCCAGCAGCTTAGGGGGCCTAAGGGAAAAACTGTTTTTT. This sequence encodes CASSLGGLREKLFF.

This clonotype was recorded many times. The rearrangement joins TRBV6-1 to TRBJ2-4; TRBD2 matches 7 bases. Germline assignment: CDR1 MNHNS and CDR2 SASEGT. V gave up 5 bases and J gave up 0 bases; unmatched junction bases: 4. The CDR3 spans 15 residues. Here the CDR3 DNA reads TGTGCCAGCAGTAGAGGGGAGGGAGCCAAAAACATTCAGTACTTC. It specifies CASSRGEGAKNIQYF.